Reported below is one T cell receptor beta chain. This entry is derived from a study of blood T cell repertoires in COVID-19. The ends lost 4 bases at V and 2 bases at J; junction bases unmatched: 3. CDR1 and CDR2 from the germline V gene are KGHSH and LQKENI. The CDR3 is 15 residues long. Sequencing was performed with immunoSEQ multiplex PCR; in TCRdb, only in-frame clones are kept and a portion is missing. The data hold about 200,000 clones, with 89% observed a single time. The V and J genes are TRBV18 and TRBJ1-3, with 9 positions matching TRBD1. Sample: PBMCs or T cells enriched from blood (not recorded which). The sequence derives from a woman aged 18-29 years who had recovered from COVID-19. The CDR3 sequence: CASSRDRAPGNTIYF. Here the CDR3 DNA reads TGTGCCAGCTCACGGGACAGGGCCCCTGGAAACACCATATATTTT.